The entry that follows covers one T cell receptor (beta chain) sequence. The V segment lost 2 bases and the J segment 3 bases; nucleotides outside the gene matches: 6. The CDR3 sequence is 16 residues long. CDR1 is SGHDT, CDR2 YYEEEE, per germline. Profiling relied on immunoSEQ multiplex PCR, and the TCRdb table lists in-frame clones only, not all of them. The sample contains some 2.4 million clones, roughly 93% of which appear only once. The sample belongs to a study of shared clonotypes between healthy human individuals. The chain joins TRBV5-6 to TRBJ1-4; 8 nucleotides line up with TRBD1. This TCR was recovered from a man aged 18 to 30 in good health. Some clones in this sample may be carry-over from other donors' samples. The sequencing input was naive CD4+ T cells from PBMCs. Subset noted: CD45RA+ positively selected. The chain's CDR3 is CASSFDRGLSNEKLFF. The CDR3 DNA follows: TGTGCCAGCAGCTTCGACAGGGGACTCTCTAATGAAAAACTGTTTTTT.